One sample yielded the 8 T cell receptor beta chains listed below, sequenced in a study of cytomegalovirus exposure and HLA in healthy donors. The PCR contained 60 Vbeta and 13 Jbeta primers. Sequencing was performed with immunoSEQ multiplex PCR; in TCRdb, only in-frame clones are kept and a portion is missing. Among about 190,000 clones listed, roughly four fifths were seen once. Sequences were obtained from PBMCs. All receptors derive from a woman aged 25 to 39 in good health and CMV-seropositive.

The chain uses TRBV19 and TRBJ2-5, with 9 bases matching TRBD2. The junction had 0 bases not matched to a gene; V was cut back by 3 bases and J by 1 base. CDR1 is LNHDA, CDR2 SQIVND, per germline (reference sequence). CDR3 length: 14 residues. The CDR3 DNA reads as TGTGCCAGTAGTATGCGGGGGGGCCAAGAGACCCAGTACTTC. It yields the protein CASSMRGGQETQYF.

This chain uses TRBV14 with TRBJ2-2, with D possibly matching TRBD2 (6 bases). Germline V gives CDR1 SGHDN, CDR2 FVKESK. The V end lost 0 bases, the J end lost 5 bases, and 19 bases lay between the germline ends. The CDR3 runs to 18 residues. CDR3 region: CASSQDPAGTWGTGELFF. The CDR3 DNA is TGTGCCAGCAGCCAAGACCCAGCGGGCACCTGGGGGACCGGGGAGCTGTTTTTT.

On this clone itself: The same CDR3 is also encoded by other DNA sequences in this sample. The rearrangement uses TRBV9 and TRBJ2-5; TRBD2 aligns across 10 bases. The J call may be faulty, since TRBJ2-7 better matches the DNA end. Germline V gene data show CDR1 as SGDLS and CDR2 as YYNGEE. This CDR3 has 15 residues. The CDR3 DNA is TGTGCCAGCAGCGTAGGACTAGCGGGTACCTACGAGCAGTACTTC. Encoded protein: CASSVGLAGTYEQYF.

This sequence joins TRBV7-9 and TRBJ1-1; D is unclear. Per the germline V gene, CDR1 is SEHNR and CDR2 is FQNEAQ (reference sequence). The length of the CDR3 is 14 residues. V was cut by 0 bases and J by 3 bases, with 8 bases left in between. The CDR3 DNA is TGTGCCAGCAGCTTAGCAATTTCGGACACTGAAGCTTTCTTT. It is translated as CASSLAISDTEAFF.

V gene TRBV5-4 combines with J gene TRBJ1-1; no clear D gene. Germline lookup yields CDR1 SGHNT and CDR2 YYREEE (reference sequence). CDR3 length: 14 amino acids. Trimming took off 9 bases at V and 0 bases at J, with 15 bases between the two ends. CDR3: CATERENMNTEAFF. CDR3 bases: TGTGCCACAGAACGGGAAAACATGAACACTGAAGCTTTCTTT.

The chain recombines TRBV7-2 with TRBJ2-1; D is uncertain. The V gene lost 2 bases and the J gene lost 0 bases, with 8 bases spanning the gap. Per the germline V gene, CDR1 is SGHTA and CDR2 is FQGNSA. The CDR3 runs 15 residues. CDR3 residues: CASSLFPFSYNEQFF. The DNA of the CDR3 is TGTGCCAGCAGCTTATTCCCGTTCTCCTACAATGAGCAGTTCTTC. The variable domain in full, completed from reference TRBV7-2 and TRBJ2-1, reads GAGVSQSPSNKVTEKGKDVELRCDPISGHTALYWYRQSLGQGLEFLIYFQGNSAPDKSGLPSDRFSAERTGGSVSTLTIQRTQQEDSAVYLCASSLFPFSYNEQFFGPGTRLTVL.

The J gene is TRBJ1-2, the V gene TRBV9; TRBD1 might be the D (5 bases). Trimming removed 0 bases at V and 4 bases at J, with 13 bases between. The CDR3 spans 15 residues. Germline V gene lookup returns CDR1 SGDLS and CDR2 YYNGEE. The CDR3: CASSVGGAKPYGYTF. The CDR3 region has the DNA TGTGCCAGCAGCGTAGGTGGGGCTAAACCCTATGGCTACACCTTC.

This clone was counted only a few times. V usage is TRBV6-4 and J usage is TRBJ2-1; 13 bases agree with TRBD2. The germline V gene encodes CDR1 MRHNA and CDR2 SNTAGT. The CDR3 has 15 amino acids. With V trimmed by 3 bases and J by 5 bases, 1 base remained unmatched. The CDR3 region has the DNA TGTGCCAGCAGTGAGGGGACTAGCGGGGACAATGAGCAGTTCTTC. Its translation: CASSEGTSGDNEQFF.